This T cell receptor beta chain was documented in a study of blood T cell repertoires in COVID-19. Study at large: T cells, B-cell-depleted T cells, or PBMCs supplied cDNA or gDNA.

Trimming cost V 1 base and J 4 bases, with 10 bases left between them. Germline-derived CDR1 and CDR2 are LNHDA and SQIVND (reference sequence). The CDR3 has 14 amino acids. TCRdb keeps only in-frame clones here, not all; method: immunoSEQ multiplex PCR. Seen here are 250,000 or so clones, about four fifths observed once, and the top ten hold roughly 1.9%. The sequenced sample consisted of peripheral blood. The V call is TRBV19, the J call TRBJ1-1; D gene ambiguous. This clonotype originated in a man aged 30-40 years who had recovered from COVID-19. CDR3 region: CASSIVGEGTEAFF. The CDR3 DNA follows: TGTGCCAGTAGTATAGTGGGTGAGGGCACTGAAGCTTTCTTT.